This T cell receptor (beta chain) was profiled in a study of CD8 T cells in ankylosing spondylitis. The CDR3 extends over 14 amino acids. Germline CDR1 and CDR2: SGHRS and YFSETQ. V trimming: 4 bases; J trimming: 5 bases; junction bases outside the gene matches: 8. This clonotype appeared a few times. By quantitative 5'-RACE with molecular barcodes, the TCR beta libraries were made. TCRdb re-called the 5' RACE reads with MiXCR, one entry per CDR3 protein. The sample consists of roughly 150,000 distinct CDR3 sequences, 8.5% to 10% of them appearing once. This sequence was found in a female donor with ankylosing spondylitis or in good health (not recorded which). Sequencing was performed on blood, either unsorted or a sorted T cell fraction (not recorded which). This chain uses TRBV5-1 with TRBJ2-5; 7 bases are shared with TRBD2. As DNA, the CDR3 is TGCGCCAGCAGCCCGACCGGACTAGGGGAGACCCAGTACTTC. Protein sequence: CASSPTGLGETQYF.